One and the same sample provided the 11 T cell receptor beta chains below, sequenced in a study of tumor-infiltrating lymphocytes in primary liver carcinoma. Taking about 18-31 mg of unsorted bulk tissue, the authors co-extracted RNA and DNA. Total RNA amounting to 500 ng was the source from which TCR beta cDNA was made with a constant-region primer. Sequencing libraries for TCR beta derived from three nested multiplex PCR rounds that used slightly modified ARM-PCR. The first two PCR rounds used TRBV1-TRBV30 forward primers with a C-beta reverse primer, about 10 cycles each. TCRdb re-called the multiplex PCR reads with MiXCR, one entry per CDR3 protein. The table includes just under 95,000 distinct CDR3 sequences, about 73% detected once. Input material: tumor-adjacent normal liver tissue. Receptors originate from a man aged 40-50 years with primary liver carcinoma and hepatitis B virus infection.

About this clonotype: The junction departs from the called germline gene at one end, perhaps through a read error. The V call is TRBV29-1, the J call TRBJ2-1, with D possibly matching TRBD1 (8 bases). CDR1 is SQVTM and CDR2 is ANQGSEA in the germline V gene. This CDR3 has 18 residues. CDR3 loop: CGVEGEGWAGGRSNEQFF. Written as DNA, the CDR3 is TGCGGCGTTGAAGGGGAGGGTTGGGCAGGGGGCCGTTCCAATGAGCAGTTCTTC.

Notes on this clonotype: A much larger clone differs from this one at a single base, so this may be a read error. The chain carries TRBV28 and TRBJ2-6, with D maybe TRBD1 (5 bases). This CDR3 spans 16 amino acids. CDR1 is MDHEN and CDR2 is SYDVKM in the germline V gene. In DNA, the CDR3 is TGTGCCAGCAGTCCACCCTTGAGCTCTGGGGCCAACGTCATGACTTTC. Residues: CASSPPLSSGANVMTF.

This clonotype was found many times. The rearrangement links TRBV11-2 to TRBJ2-7, with 9 bases aligning to TRBD1. Germline CDR1 reads SGHAT; CDR2 reads FQNNGV. This CDR3 has 16 residues. The V and J ends lost 3 bases and 5 bases, in that order; junction bases with no gene match: 11. CDR3 nucleotide sequence: TGTGCCAGCAGCTTGGGCCGGGACAGGGACCCCCACGAGCAGTACTTC. This codes for CASSLGRDRDPHEQYF.

A word on this clonotype: It may be a read error: a sequence one base away is much more abundant. The V and J genes are TRBV12-3 or TRBV12-4 and TRBJ1-2; the D is unclear. Trimming took off 4 bases at V and 12 bases at J, with 15 bases between the two ends. The CDR3 is 12 residues long. Written as DNA, the CDR3 is TGTGCCAGCAGTTCAGATTCCAGGTCTCACACCTTC. This encodes CASSSDSRSHTF.

As regards this clonotype: One end of the junction does not line up with germline, which may come from a read error. The gene calls are TRBV6-5 and TRBJ2-1, with D tentatively TRBD2 (6 bases). The CDR3 length is 15 residues. Germline CDR1 reads MNHEY; CDR2 reads SVGAGI. CDR3 loop: CASREYGSPYNEQFF. The CDR3 DNA follows: TGTGCTAGCAGGGAATACGGGAGCCCCTACAATGAGCAGTTCTTC.

Comment on this clonotype: The junction shows a germline mismatch at one end, possibly a read error. The J gene is TRBJ2-3, the V gene TRBV11-2; tentatively, D is TRBD1 or TRBD2 (6 bases each). The V gene's germline CDR1 is SGHAT and CDR2 FQNNGV. This CDR3 has 16 residues. The DNA of the CDR3 is TGTGCCAGCAACTTAGAGGGGCTAGCGTGGACAGATACGCAGTACTTT. This sequence encodes CASNLEGLAWTDTQYF. Full variable domain (remainder filled in from reference TRBV11-2 and TRBJ2-3): EAGVAQSPRYKIIEKRQSVAFWCNPISGHATLYWYQQILGQGPKLLIQFQNNGVVDDSQLPKDRFSAERLKGVDSTLKIQPAKLEDSAVYLCASNLEGLAWTDTQYFGPGTRLTVL.

Notes on this clonotype: A much larger clone is a single base away; this may be a read error. The chain combines TRBV6-2 or TRBV6-3 with TRBJ2-3, with 8 positions matching TRBD1. The CDR3 sequence is 15 residues long. Germline V gene data show CDR1 as MNHEY and CDR2 as SVGEGT. In DNA form, the CDR3 reads TGTGCCAGCAGTTACTCTTACAGGGGGACAGATACGCTGTATTTT. This codes for CASSYSYRGTDTLYF.

V and J are TRBV11-2 and TRBJ2-3; 8 nucleotides agree with TRBD2. This CDR3 has 17 residues. CDR1 SGHAT and CDR2 FQNNGV come from the germline V gene. Trimming took 10 bases from V and 2 from J; bases not matched to a gene: 17. The CDR3 here is CAIRSIRTSKVTDTQYF. DNA for the CDR3: TGTGCCATCAGGTCCATAAGGACTAGCAAGGTCACAGATACGCAGTATTTT.

With regard to this clonotype: A read error is possible here, since a much larger clone lies one base away. This chain uses TRBV5-4 with TRBJ2-2, with TRBD1 identical over 10 bases. Per germline, CDR1 SGHNT and CDR2 YYREEE (reference sequence). The CDR3 is 17 amino acids. As DNA, the CDR3 is TGTGCCAGCAGTGTGCACCCCGGGACAGGGGCCACCGGGGGGCTGTTTTTT. Protein sequence: CASSVHPGTGATGGLFF.

This chain connects TRBV10-3 to TRBJ1-2, with D unclear. This CDR3 has 15 amino acids. Germline lookup yields CDR1 ENHRY and CDR2 SYGVKD. V lost 3 bases to trimming and J lost 9 bases, with 20 bases between them. The CDR3 reads CAISDHIVGKDRYTF. In DNA, the CDR3 is TGTGCCATCAGTGACCACATCGTGGGGAAGGATCGCTACACCTTC.

With regard to this clonotype: The junction and the germline gene differ at one end; a read error may be behind it. V gene TRBV11-2 combines with J gene TRBJ2-7, with D possibly matching TRBD2 (6 bases). This CDR3 has 15 amino acids. Germline values: CDR1 SGHAT, CDR2 FQNNGV. The DNA of the CDR3 is TGTGCCAGCAGCCTCTGCGGGACTCCACCCTACGAGCAGTATTTC. Translating it yields CASSLCGTPPYEQYF.